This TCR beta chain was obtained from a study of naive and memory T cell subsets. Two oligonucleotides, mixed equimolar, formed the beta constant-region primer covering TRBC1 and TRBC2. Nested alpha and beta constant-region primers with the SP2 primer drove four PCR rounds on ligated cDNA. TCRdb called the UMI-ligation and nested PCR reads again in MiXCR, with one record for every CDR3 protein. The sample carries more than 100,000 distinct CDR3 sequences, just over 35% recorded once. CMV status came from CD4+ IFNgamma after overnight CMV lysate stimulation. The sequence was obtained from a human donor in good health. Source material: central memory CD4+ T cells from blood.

In DNA form, the CDR3 reads TGTGCCAGCTCCACGGAGCTACCGGGACAGGGGGCGTTTGAGCAGTACTTC. Encoded protein: CASSTELPGQGAFEQYF. The chain combines TRBV18 with TRBJ2-7; 12 bases fit TRBD1. V trimming: 6 bases; J trimming: 7 bases; junction bases outside the gene matches: 16. Germline CDR1 KGHSH, CDR2 LQKENI. The CDR3 consists of 17 residues.